Sequencing of this TCR beta chain was carried out in a study of control samples from healthy donors and cancer patients. CDR3 length equals 11 residues. Trimming stripped 5 bases from V and 2 bases from J, with 5 bases between. The germline V gene has CDR1 SGHDT and CDR2 YYEEEE. Assay: immunoSEQ multiplex PCR; the TCRdb copy retains only in-frame clones and omits some. The table lists tens of thousands of clones, about 88% of them singletons. This TCR came from a woman between 50 and 59 years old in good health. The sequencing input was blood. The chain uses TRBV5-6 and TRBJ2-7; D is undetermined. CDR3 nucleotide sequence: TGTGCCAGCAGTCGGGCCTACGAGCAGTACTTC. Its translation: CASSRAYEQYF. The whole variable domain, filled in from reference TRBV5-6 and TRBJ2-7, reads DAGVTQSPTHLIKTRGQQVTLRCSPKSGHDTVSWYQQALGQGPQFIFQYYEEEERQRGNFPDRFSGHQFPNYSSELNVNALLLGDSALYLCASSRAYEQYFGPGTRLTVT.